These 29 T cell receptor beta chains were all obtained from the same sample, sequenced in a study of T-cell reconstitution after alpha-beta-depleted transplantation in children. TCRbeta library construction was performed incorporating unique molecular identifiers. TCRdb redid the calling of the PCR reads with MiXCR, one entry per CDR3 protein. The table has about a million distinct CDR3 sequences, about 29% seen once. Sequencing used PBMCs, mostly from graft donor cells, obtained 360 days after TCRalphabeta/CD19-depleted stem cell transplant. Source of these receptors: a boy under two years old who had a stem cell transplant for SCID, so the T cells may come from the graft donor.

The chain joins TRBV27 to TRBJ1-1, with D hard to call. V was trimmed by 2 bases and J by 5 bases, leaving 9 bases between them. Germline CDR1 MNHEY, CDR2 SMNVEV (reference sequence). The CDR3 sequence is 13 residues long. This CDR3 is CASSLTPGTEAFF. For the CDR3, the DNA is TGTGCCAGCAGTTTAACCCCGGGTACTGAAGCTTTCTTT.

The V call is TRBV4-2, the J call TRBJ1-2; D remains ambiguous. This CDR3 region has 14 residues. Germline V gene data show CDR1 as LGHNA and CDR2 as YNFKEQ. With 0 bases removed from V and 2 bases from J, the gap between germline ends came to 7 bases. CDR3 nucleotides: TGTGCCAGCAGCCAAGATCTGAAGAACTATGGCTACACCTTC. It encodes CASSQDLKNYGYTF.

The chain has TRBV11-2 and TRBJ2-7, with D unresolved. CDR3 length: 12 amino acids. The V gene's germline CDR1 is SGHAT and CDR2 FQNNGV. The V end lost 1 base, the J end lost 5 bases, and 6 bases lay between the germline ends. The CDR3 DNA follows: TGTGCCAGCAGCTTAGTGAGCCACGAGCAGTACTTC. It yields the protein CASSLVSHEQYF.

This chain uses TRBV5-1 with TRBJ2-7; perhaps D is TRBD1 or TRBD2 (5 bases each). Germline V gene data show CDR1 as SGHRS and CDR2 as YFSETQ. V lost 4 bases and J lost 1, with 18 bases in between. This CDR3 comprises 16 residues. CDR3 residues: CASSLPRDLVSYEQYF. The DNA for the CDR3 is TGCGCCAGCAGCCTCCCCCGGGACCTGGTTTCCTACGAGCAGTACTTC.

The rearrangement joins TRBV7-8 to TRBJ2-5; D not resolved. Germline CDR1 and CDR2: SGHVS and FQNEAQ. The V end was cut by 4 bases, the J end by 5 bases, with 11 bases between. The CDR3 loop spans 13 amino acids. CDR3: CASSSPARETQYF. The CDR3 coding sequence is TGTGCCAGCAGCTCCCCAGCGCGGGAGACCCAGTACTTC.

The sample holds a few counts of this clonotype. The V call is TRBV5-1, the J call TRBJ2-1; D not resolved. The germline V gene has CDR1 SGHRS and CDR2 YFSETQ. V was pared by 0 bases and J by 6 bases, with 10 bases between. There are 14 residues in the CDR3. CDR3: CASSLVLVGNEQFF. The CDR3 DNA reads as TGCGCCAGCAGCTTGGTTCTTGTTGGCAATGAGCAGTTCTTC.

The gene calls are TRBV11-2 and TRBJ1-2, with D hard to call. This CDR3 has 14 residues. Trimming left V 3 bases short and J 4 bases short, with 12 bases between. Germline V gene sequence: CDR1 SGHAT, CDR2 FQNNGV. The CDR3 loop is CASSFGASSYGYTF. CDR3 nucleotides: TGTGCCAGCAGCTTCGGAGCTAGCTCCTATGGCTACACCTTC.

This rearrangement joins TRBV7-8 to TRBJ2-5; D is possibly TRBD1 (6 bases). V was clipped by 5 bases and J by 5 bases, with 18 bases between them. Germline CDR1 and CDR2: SGHVS and FQNEAQ. The CDR3 is 15 amino acids. The CDR3 nucleotides read TGTGCCAGCAGCCGAACCCCTGGACAGAGGGAGACCCAGTACTTC. It is translated as CASSRTPGQRETQYF.

The chain links TRBV24-1 to TRBJ1-5, with a possible D match to TRBD1 (5 bases). The length of the CDR3 is 15 residues. Between the trimmed V and J ends, which lost 11 bases and 0 bases, there was a span of 16 bases. Germline assignment: CDR1 KGHDR and CDR2 SFDVKD. CDR3 residues: CANRAGRHSNQPQHF. The DNA for the CDR3 is TGTGCCAATCGGGCGGGACGGCATAGCAATCAGCCCCAGCATTTT.

J is TRBJ2-7 and V is TRBV5-8; possibly TRBD2 for D (5 bases). In germline, CDR1 is SGHTS, CDR2 YDEGEE. CDR3 length: 13 amino acids. The V end lost 1 base, the J end lost 11 bases, and 16 bases lay between the germline ends. The DNA for the CDR3 is TGTGCCAGCAGCTTGAGGCAGAAGAGGGTCGAGTACTTC. It specifies CASSLRQKRVEYF.

Concerning this clonotype: The junction departs from the called germline gene at one end, perhaps through a read error. This chain connects TRBV3-1 to TRBJ1-1; TRBD1 matches 9 bases. This CDR3 spans 19 amino acids. Germline V gene sequence: CDR1 LGHDT, CDR2 YNNKEL (reference sequence). This chain's CDR3 is CTSSPLGTGSLRMNTEAFF. The CDR3 region has the DNA TGTACCAGCAGCCCTCTCGGGACAGGGAGTCTTCGTATGAACACTGAAGCTTTCTTT.

This clonotype was seen at least ten times. This chain links TRBV7-7 with TRBJ2-5; a possible D gene is TRBD1 (6 bases). There are 15 residues in the CDR3. Germline V lookup: CDR1 SSHAT, CDR2 FNYEAQ (reference sequence). Trimming pared 5 bases from V and 1 base from J, leaving 14 bases between. The DNA for the CDR3 is TGTGCCAGCAGCCCACTGACAGGAGTCCAAGAGACCCAGTACTTC. It yields the protein CASSPLTGVQETQYF.

The chain is built from TRBV29-1 and TRBJ2-3, with TRBD2 as a possible D gene (6 bases). Germline V gene data show CDR1 as SQVTM and CDR2 as ANQGSEA. The V end was cut by 5 bases, the J end by 5 bases, with 14 bases between. This CDR3 has 13 amino acids. The CDR3 here is CSVFWWGEDTQYF. CDR3 coding DNA: TGCAGCGTTTTCTGGTGGGGGGAAGATACGCAGTATTTT.

V gene TRBV20-1 combines with J gene TRBJ2-3; 11 bases are a match to TRBD2. The CDR3 is made up of 15 amino acids. Unmatched junction bases numbered 5, after V lost 6 bases and J lost 0 bases. Germline CDR1 reads DFQATT; CDR2 reads SNEGSKA (reference sequence). In DNA form, the CDR3 reads TGCAGTGCGCAGGGACTAGCGGCTAGCACAGATACGCAGTATTTT. Encoded protein: CSAQGLAASTDTQYF.

The chain combines TRBV15 with TRBJ1-2; 9 bases match TRBD1. The length of the CDR3 is 13 residues. The ends lost 3 bases at V and 4 bases at J; junction bases unmatched: 0. Germline V gene data show CDR1 as LNHNV and CDR2 as YYDKDF (reference sequence). CDR3 in DNA: TGTGCCACCAGCAGGGGACAGGGCTATGGCTACACCTTC. Translating it yields CATSRGQGYGYTF. The full variable domain, completed using reference TRBV15 and TRBJ1-2, is DAMVIQNPRYQVTQFGKPVTLSCSQTLNHNVMYWYQQKSSQAPKLLFHYYDKDFNNEADTPDNFQSRRPNTSFCFLDIRSPGLGDTAMYLCATSRGQGYGYTFGSGTRLTVV.

This clonotype was detected only a few times. The rearrangement joins TRBV20-1 to TRBJ2-5; TRBD2 agrees at 7 bases. Germline CDR1 and CDR2: DFQATT and SNEGSKA (reference sequence). After removal of 3 bases from V and 6 bases from J, the junction contained 10 bases not matched to a gene. The CDR3 covers 14 residues. CDR3 protein: CSARSGVEGKTQYF. The CDR3, as DNA: TGCAGTGCTAGGAGCGGGGTAGAGGGGAAGACCCAGTACTTC.

This sequence joins TRBV27 and TRBJ2-2; TRBD2 aligns across 13 bases. The CDR3 totals 16 residues. The trim removed 5 bases at V and 6 bases at J, leaving 6 bases unmatched. In germline, CDR1 is MNHEY, CDR2 SMNVEV (reference sequence). CDR3 loop: CASSPRGLAGPGELFF. In nucleotides, the CDR3 is TGTGCCAGCAGTCCTCGGGGACTAGCGGGGCCCGGGGAGCTGTTTTTT.

This clonotype was seen a handful of times. The rearrangement links TRBV5-1 to TRBJ1-1; TRBD1 might be the D (5 bases). This CDR3 spans 15 amino acids. Per the germline V gene, CDR1 is SGHRS and CDR2 is YFSETQ. Trimming took 0 bases from V and 1 from J, leaving 10 bases between them. CDR3: CASSLVGRTNTEAFF. The CDR3 bases are TGCGCCAGCAGCTTGGTGGGGCGGACGAACACTGAAGCTTTCTTT.

This clonotype was observed a few times. The chain recombines TRBV5-1 with TRBJ2-7; TRBD2 aligns across 8 bases. There are 12 residues in the CDR3. Germline V gene lookup returns CDR1 SGHRS and CDR2 YFSETQ. Trimming removed 3 bases from V and 10 bases from J; junction bases left unmatched: 6. DNA of the CDR3: TGCGCCAGCAGCTGGGCCGGGGGGGCTCAGTACTTC. This gives the protein CASSWAGGAQYF.

This clonotype was seen a few times. This chain links TRBV12-3 or TRBV12-4 with TRBJ1-6; 7 positions match TRBD1. V was clipped by 5 bases and J by 7 bases; unmatched bases: 5. This CDR3 is 14 amino acids long. The CDR3 spells CASSVAGGNSPLHF. The CDR3, as DNA: TGTGCCAGCAGTGTGGCAGGGGGAAATTCACCCCTCCACTTT.

A few counts support this clonotype. The gene calls are TRBV20-1 and TRBJ2-7; no clear D. Germline lookup yields CDR1 DFQATT and CDR2 SNEGSKA (reference sequence). The CDR3 has 13 amino acids. The germline V and J ends were trimmed by 5 bases and 6 bases, with 17 bases remaining between them. This CDR3 reads CSAVHPLGGEQYF. In DNA, the CDR3 is TGCAGTGCTGTACACCCTTTGGGCGGCGAGCAGTACTTC.

The CDR3 region has the DNA TGTGCCAGCAGCGCGCGCGAAGGACTAGCGGGGGCAGATACGCAGTATTTT. Translation: CASSAREGLAGADTQYF. The chain joins TRBV7-9 to TRBJ2-3; 13 bases match TRBD2. CDR3 size: 17 residues. The V segment lost 5 bases and the J segment 4 bases; nucleotides outside the gene matches: 9. Per the germline V gene, CDR1 is SEHNR and CDR2 is FQNEAQ (reference sequence).

On this clonotype: This may stem from a read error, because a much larger clone lies one nucleotide away. The CDR3 region is CASSLWRDQPQHF. The DNA of the CDR3 is TGTGCCAGCAGTTTATGGCGGGATCAGCCCCAGCATTTT. The V call is TRBV12-3 or TRBV12-4, the J call TRBJ1-5; D call uncertain. The CDR3 length is 13 residues. The V and J ends lost 2 bases and 5 bases respectively, with 7 bases between them.

The V gene is TRBV2, the J gene TRBJ1-2; TRBD1 agrees at 9 bases. This CDR3 is 13 amino acids long. After removal of 10 bases from V and 8 bases from J, the junction contained 11 bases not matched to a gene. Looked up from germline, CDR1 is SNHLY and CDR2 is FYNNEI. The CDR3: CATLAGQGIGYTF. The CDR3 DNA reads as TGTGCCACCCTGGCGGGACAGGGTATCGGCTACACCTTC.

This clonotype showed up just a few times. This chain connects TRBV11-2 to TRBJ2-2; unclear D gene. V lost 1 base to trimming and J lost 2 bases, with 17 bases between them. The CDR3 consists of 18 residues. Germline V gives CDR1 SGHAT, CDR2 FQNNGV. CDR3 region: CASSLVGSWQRNTGELFF. CDR3 DNA sequence: TGTGCCAGCAGCTTAGTAGGTTCTTGGCAGCGAAACACCGGGGAGCTGTTTTTT.

The chain employs TRBV21-1 and TRBJ2-1; the tabulated D call, TRBD1, remains unverified against the DNA. TRBV21-1 is a listed pseudogene. This CDR3 comprises 15 residues. The CDR3 protein is CASSKGDSSYNEQFF. The CDR3 DNA follows: TGTGCCAGCAGCAAAGGGGACAGCTCCTACAATGAGCAGTTCTTC.

In nucleotides, the CDR3 is TGTGCCAGCAGCTCCTGGACAGGACGGGGCTACACCTTC. Translated, it gives CASSSWTGRGYTF. This chain uses TRBV5-6 with TRBJ1-2, with 7 bases matching TRBD1. Germline CDR1 SGHDT, CDR2 YYEEEE. The V segment lost 3 bases and the J segment 8 bases; nucleotides outside the gene matches: 7. The CDR3 is 13 residues long.

The rearrangement links TRBV30 to TRBJ2-3; D is uncertain. V shed 5 bases and J shed 5 bases, with 8 bases lying between them. The CDR3 consists of 11 residues. Germline loops: CDR1 GTSNPN, CDR2 SVGIG (reference sequence). The CDR3 DNA reads TGTGCCTGGGGTACGGTAGATACGCAGTATTTT. Its protein is CAWGTVDTQYF.

V gene TRBV5-1 combines with J gene TRBJ1-2; D is unclear. The germline V gene has CDR1 SGHRS and CDR2 YFSETQ. V lost 0 bases and J 4 bases, leaving 10 bases between the germline ends. The CDR3 spans 14 residues. CDR3 DNA: TGCGCCAGCAGCTTGGGGGCCGCTGGCTATGGCTACACCTTC. Translated, it gives CASSLGAAGYGYTF.